These 26 T cell receptor beta chains share one sample of origin, sequenced in a study of blood T cells in healthy people across ages. For the second PCR, which ran for roughly 7 to 11 cycles, a sample-barcoded 5' primer and a J-beta primer mix were used. TCRdb used MiXCR to reprocess the 5' RACE reads, holding one entry per CDR3 protein. The sample holds a few hundred thousand distinct CDR3 sequences, around 27% seen once. Another study also made use of these data, one on T cells of mothers and their children.

The source material was blood. Receptors originate from a boy under 10 years old in good health.

V is TRBV7-2 and J is TRBJ2-1; no clear D gene. CDR1 is SGHTA and CDR2 is FQGNSA in the germline V gene. The CDR3 runs to 16 residues. V was trimmed by 4 bases and J by 5 bases, leaving 18 bases between them. CDR3 loop: CASSSRSGKANNEQFF. In nucleotides, the CDR3 is TGTGCCAGCAGCTCCCGGAGTGGGAAGGCGAACAATGAGCAGTTCTTC.

This clonotype has only a few counts. One end of the junction fails to match germline, which may point to a read error. The genes are TRBV10-3 and TRBJ2-5; 9 bases fit TRBD1. Looked up from germline, CDR1 is ENHRY and CDR2 is SYGVKD. The CDR3 spans 14 residues. The CDR3 is CAVSETGTGETQYF. In DNA, the CDR3 is TGTGCCGTCAGTGAGACTGGGACAGGGGAGACCCAGTACTTC.

This clonotype has more than one count but fewer than ten. This chain links TRBV29-1 with TRBJ2-5; no clear D gene. V lost 4 bases to trimming and J lost 1 base, with 7 bases between them. The germline CDR1 and CDR2 sequences are SQVTM and ANQGSEA. The CDR3 spans 12 residues. CDR3 region: CSVGGLQETQYF. In nucleotides, the CDR3 is TGCAGCGTTGGTGGCCTCCAAGAGACCCAGTACTTC.

CDR3 sequence (DNA): TGTGCCAGCAGTTACAAGTTTTTGGGGGAGGAGCAGTACTTC. Residues: CASSYKFLGEEQYF. The chain uses TRBV27 and TRBJ2-5, with D possibly matching TRBD2 (6 bases). V lost 4 bases, J lost 11 bases, and 20 bases lay in between. Germline assignment: CDR1 MNHEY and CDR2 SMNVEV (reference sequence). This CDR3 spans 14 amino acids.

The chain employs TRBV7-3 and TRBJ2-1; possible D gene TRBD1, 5 bases. Germline lookup yields CDR1 SGHTA and CDR2 FQGTGA. The CDR3 contains 13 residues. V was shortened by 5 bases and J by 5 bases, with 10 bases between the two germline ends. In nucleotides, the CDR3 is TGTGCCAGCAGCCTGGACAAGGACAATGAGCAGTTCTTC. Protein: CASSLDKDNEQFF.

This clonotype turned up a few times. This chain connects TRBV7-2 to TRBJ2-5, with D unresolved. Per germline, CDR1 SGHTA and CDR2 FQGNSA. The CDR3 sequence is 15 residues long. V lost 3 bases and J lost 0, with 11 bases in between. The CDR3 nucleotides are TGTGCCAGCAGCTTTGGACGGACGTACCAAGAGACCCAGTACTTC. Amino acid sequence: CASSFGRTYQETQYF.

The table lists this clonotype with a few counts. The chain couples TRBV3-1 to TRBJ2-1; TRBD2 matches 10 bases. This CDR3 has 16 residues. With 0 bases clipped from V and 4 bases from J, the junction kept 3 bases outside the gene matches. Germline CDR1 is LGHDT and CDR2 is YNNKEL (reference sequence). The DNA for the CDR3 is TGTGCCAGCAGCCAAGATTCTAGCGGGAGATACAATGAGCAGTTCTTC. This sequence encodes CASSQDSSGRYNEQFF.

This clonotype was seen a few times. The V call is TRBV18, the J call TRBJ2-5; 7 nucleotides agree with TRBD1. Germline V lookup: CDR1 KGHSH, CDR2 LQKENI. The V and J ends lost 3 bases and 4 bases, in that order; junction bases with no gene match: 8. CDR3 length: 15 residues. DNA for the CDR3: TGTGCCAGCTCACCGCCAGACAGGGCACGAGAGACCCAGTACTTC. It is translated as CASSPPDRARETQYF.

This clonotype was observed many times. In DNA form, the CDR3 reads TGCGCCAGCAGGCGCCACACTAGCGGCAAAAACATTCAGTACTTC. Translated, it gives CASRRHTSGKNIQYF. The gene calls are TRBV10-2 and TRBJ2-4; 8 nucleotides line up with TRBD2. The CDR3 runs 15 residues. Germline-derived CDR1 and CDR2 are WSHSY and SAAADI. J was trimmed by 3 bases and V by 6 bases; bases with no gene match: 7.

This chain connects TRBV12-3 or TRBV12-4 to TRBJ1-6, with TRBD1 identical over 9 bases. CDR3 length: 14 amino acids. Germline trimming cut 4 bases from V and 8 bases from J; bases unmatched to any gene: 3. The CDR3 coding sequence is TGTGCCAGCAGTTCCAGACAGGGGGATTCACCCCTCCACTTT. Protein sequence: CASSSRQGDSPLHF.

The chain joins TRBV7-8 to TRBJ2-7; D uncertain. This CDR3 is 16 amino acids long. Deletions cut 5 bases from V and 10 bases from J, with 27 bases between. Germline V gives CDR1 SGHVS, CDR2 FQNEAQ. CDR3 coding DNA: TGTGCCAGCAGCCCAGGCCCCAAAGAGGTACCTACGAAACAGTACTTC. Protein product: CASSPGPKEVPTKQYF. Variable domain in full (rest from reference TRBV7-8 and TRBJ2-7): GAGVSQSPRYKVAKRGQDVALRCDPISGHVSLFWYQQALGQGPEFLTYFQNEAQLDKSGLPSDRFFAERPEGSVSTLKIQRTQQEDSAVYLCASSPGPKEVPTKQYFGPGTRLTVT.

This clonotype was seen a few times. V usage is TRBV6-5 and J usage is TRBJ2-3, with TRBD1 identical over 7 bases. J gave up 2 bases and V 4 bases, and 9 bases lay outside the gene matches. CDR3 length: 16 amino acids. Per germline, CDR1 MNHEY and CDR2 SVGAGI. The CDR3 loop reads CASSFDRETYTDTQYF. CDR3 nucleotide sequence: TGTGCCAGCAGTTTCGACAGGGAAACCTACACAGATACGCAGTATTTT.

This clonotype was observed a few times. This chain joins TRBV4-1 and TRBJ2-6; D is ambiguous. CDR1 is MGHRA and CDR2 is YSYEKL in the germline V gene. This CDR3 comprises 16 residues. V lost 0 bases and J 0 bases, leaving 6 bases between the germline ends. CDR3 sequence: CASSQEGDSGANVLTF. As DNA, the CDR3 is TGCGCCAGCAGCCAAGAAGGCGACTCTGGGGCCAACGTCCTGACTTTC.

This clonotype turned up a few times. The chain carries TRBV1 and TRBJ2-5. TRBV1 is tagged as a pseudogene. The CDR3 length is 17 residues. The CDR3 protein is CTSSQPLDWIHQETQYF. CDR3 DNA sequence: TGCACCAGCAGCCAGCCTCTCGACTGGATCCACCAAGAGACCCAGTACTTC.

V is TRBV6-5 and J is TRBJ1-2; the match to TRBD1 covers 11 bases. This CDR3 has 15 residues. After removal of 2 bases from V and 4 bases from J, the junction contained 3 bases not matched to a gene. From germline, CDR1 is MNHEY and CDR2 SVGAGI. In DNA, the CDR3 is TGTGCCAGCAGTTACGGACAGGGGGCGGTCTATGGCTACACCTTC. Translated, it gives CASSYGQGAVYGYTF.

This clonotype occurred a few times. The chain joins TRBV9 to TRBJ1-1; the match to TRBD1 covers 9 bases. There are 15 residues in the CDR3. The germline V gene has CDR1 SGDLS and CDR2 YYNGEE. The trim removed 4 bases at V and 2 bases at J, leaving 6 bases unmatched. CDR3 nucleotides: TGTGCCAGCAGCCCACGGGACAGGGAAAACACTGAAGCTTTCTTT. This gives the protein CASSPRDRENTEAFF.

This chain links TRBV6-5 with TRBJ2-5; 10 nucleotides match TRBD1. Trimming at V came to 2 bases and at J to 4 bases, leaving 1 base not matched to a gene. Germline V gene lookup returns CDR1 MNHEY and CDR2 SVGAGI. The CDR3 length is 14 residues. In DNA form, the CDR3 reads TGTGCCAGCAGTTACGACAGGGGGCGAGAGACCCAGTACTTC. This sequence encodes CASSYDRGRETQYF.

This chain connects TRBV7-2 to TRBJ1-3, with TRBD1 matching 8 bases. CDR3 length: 15 amino acids. Germline CDR1 and CDR2: SGHTA and FQGNSA. J gave up 2 bases and V 5 bases, and 5 bases lay outside the gene matches. The CDR3: CASSGQGIAGNTIYF. Written as DNA, the CDR3 is TGTGCCAGCAGCGGACAGGGAATAGCTGGAAACACCATATATTTT.

This clonotype was seen a few times. This chain uses TRBV6-1 with TRBJ2-3, with D possibly matching TRBD2 (7 bases). The germline CDR1 and CDR2 sequences are MNHNS and SASEGT. V was pared by 10 bases and J by 2 bases, with 25 bases between. This CDR3 is 17 amino acids long. CDR3 nucleotide sequence: TGTGCCACTAAGAATAGGGGCGGGGGCGCAAACACAGATACGCAGTATTTT. This gives the protein CATKNRGGGANTDTQYF.

The chain uses TRBV5-1 and TRBJ2-7; 9 bases are a match to TRBD2. This CDR3 spans 13 amino acids. The germline V gene encodes CDR1 SGHRS and CDR2 YFSETQ. Trimming took 6 bases from V and 7 from J; bases not matched to a gene: 8. Here the CDR3 reads CASTLAGAGEQYF. DNA of the CDR3: TGCGCCAGCACCTTAGCGGGAGCGGGTGAGCAGTACTTC.

The chain carries TRBV29-1 and TRBJ1-1; D unresolved. Germline lookup yields CDR1 SQVTM and CDR2 ANQGSEA. The V end was cut by 4 bases, the J end by 1 base, with 13 bases between. The CDR3 contains 14 residues. The CDR3, as DNA: TGCAGCGTTGTGGTCCTGGCGGGGAACACTGAAGCTTTCTTT. Amino acid sequence: CSVVVLAGNTEAFF.

This clonotype was found a few times. V and J are TRBV13 and TRBJ1-2, with a possible D match to TRBD1 (5 bases). The CDR3 covers 15 residues. Trimming removed 1 base at V and 3 bases at J, with 12 bases between. Germline V lookup: CDR1 PRHDT, CDR2 FYEKMQ (reference sequence). CDR3 amino acids: CASSLAGTADYGYTF. The CDR3 DNA is TGTGCCAGCAGCTTAGCGGGGACGGCAGACTATGGCTACACCTTC.

Details on this clonotype: Germline is not matched at one junction end, which may reflect a read error. This chain connects TRBV7-2 to TRBJ1-2; D possibly corresponds to TRBD1 (5 bases). The CDR3 contains 14 residues. Germline CDR1 and CDR2: SGHTA and FQGNSA. CDR3 DNA: TGTGCCAACAGCGACGTCTCATACTGGGGCGGCTACACCTTC. Its protein product is CANSDVSYWGGYTF. Full variable domain (missing parts from reference TRBV7-2 and TRBJ1-2): GAGVSQSPSNKVTEKGKDVELRCDPISGHTALYWYRQSLGQGLEFLIYFQGNSAPDKSGLPSDRFSAERTGGSVSTLTIQRTQQEDSAVYLCANSDVSYWGGYTFGSGTRLTVV.

The table lists this clonotype with a few counts. This chain joins TRBV7-9 and TRBJ2-6; a weak D match, TRBD2 (6 bases). V lost 11 bases and J lost 2, with 16 bases in between. The V gene's germline CDR1 is SEHNR and CDR2 FQNEAQ (reference sequence). The CDR3 runs 15 residues. The CDR3, as DNA: TGTGCCGATAAAGGAGGGAGCGCTGGGGCCAACGTCCTGACTTTC. Amino acid sequence: CADKGGSAGANVLTF. Filled out from reference TRBV7-9 and TRBJ2-6, the complete variable domain reads DTGVSQNPRHKITKRGQNVTFRCDPISEHNRLYWYRQTLGQGPEFLTYFQNEAQLEKSRLLSDRFSAERPKGSFSTLEIQRTEQGDSAMYLCADKGGSAGANVLTFGAGSRLTVL.

This clonotype occurred a few times. This chain connects TRBV7-9 to TRBJ2-5; D possibly corresponds to TRBD1 (6 bases). The J call may be faulty, since TRBJ2-1 better matches the DNA end. The CDR3 runs to 16 residues. Germline V lookup: CDR1 SEHNR, CDR2 FQNEAQ (reference sequence). The CDR3 DNA reads TGTGCCAGCAGCGCAGGGGAGAGCTTCGGGTACAATGAGCAGTTCTTC. Protein product: CASSAGESFGYNEQFF.

This clonotype came up a few times. The chain carries TRBV2 and TRBJ2-5, with TRBD2 matching over 13 bases. The DNA end is a closer match to TRBJ2-1, so the J assignment may be wrong. Looked up from germline, CDR1 is SNHLY and CDR2 is FYNNEI. The CDR3 runs 16 residues. The CDR3 region has the DNA TGTGCCAGCAGTGAATCAACATGGACTAGCGGGGGTAGGCAGTTCTTC. This encodes CASSESTWTSGGRQFF.